This T cell receptor (beta chain) was observed in a study of OX40 agonist ivuxolimab in advanced cancers. General study points: It was not determined which antigens were specifically recognized by the peripheral T cells that had undergone clonal expansion.

With 0 bases removed from V and 7 bases from J, the gap between germline ends came to 3 bases. CDR1 and CDR2 from the germline V gene are ENHRY and SYGVKD. CDR3 length equals 12 residues. About this clone: Its target is unknown.

Autoimmune disease history or systemic immunosuppression led to patients being barred. Profiled with immunoSEQ multiplex PCR; TCRdb holds only in-frame clones, not every one. The sample contains about 69,000 clones, approximately 91% of which appear only once. This chain connects TRBV10-3 to TRBJ2-2; D is unclear. This receptor was obtained from an adult with an advanced solid tumor such as melanoma, head and neck, liver or kidney cancer. The input for sequencing was CD4+ or CD8+ T cells sorted from blood, taken in a trial of the OX40 agonist ivuxolimab. CDR3 bases: TGTGCCATCAGTGAGTCGATCGGGGAGCTGTTTTTT. It is translated as CAISESIGELFF.